Detailed here is one T cell receptor beta chain. There are many counts of this clonotype. Its antigen specificity is not known. The input lacks base qualities; no much larger clone sits a single base away. PBMCs were isolated by Ficoll-Paque density gradient centrifugation. These data are taken from a study of T-cell memory formation after mild COVID-19 (dated by TCRdb to the early 2020s). In terms of the full investigation: TCR sequence clusters from the two donors were largely donor specific. T-cell clones expanding and contracting after mild COVID-19 in a couple of donors were tracked by longitudinal TCRalpha and TCRbeta repertoire sequencing. Two young, previously healthy adult volunteers, one female and one male, were included in the cohort. Paper-wide results and their limitations: Balanced CD4/CD8 phenotypes were observed for clones contracting from day 15 to 85, whereas a bias towards CD4+ was observed for a second wave of clones expanding from day 15 to 37. Some responding clones were found in pre-infection memory, which suggests that pre-existing cross-reactive memory T cells took part in the SARS-CoV-2 response. Contracting CD4+ clones turned up mainly in the CM and EM memory subsets, whereas EMRA was where CD8+ clones were enriched. The study covered only a couple of mild cases, and larger cohorts including severe cases with pre-infection samples were considered necessary. SARS-CoV-2 specificity of the second-wave clones peaking on day 37 was not confirmed.

TCRdb shows the sequencer as Illumina NovaSeq 6000. cDNA libraries for TCRalpha and TCRbeta were prepared by 5'RACE using constant-segment primers, with sample barcodes and unique molecular identifiers added. Trizol reagent was used to extract RNA from every sample. Amplification of the libraries took two PCR steps, and the second step added a second sample barcode plus Illumina TruSeq adapters. Libraries were sequenced on an Illumina NovaSeq with 2 x 150 bp paired-end reads. Processing in the source paper ran as follows. Reads were demultiplexed and collapsed into UMI-guided consensus sequences with migec v1.2.7. With mixcr v2.1.11, UMI consensuses were aligned to TRA and TRB V and J templates and assembled into clonotypes. A clonotype was counted as expanded or contracted only if both edgeR and NoisET called the change significant, with noise models trained on biological replicates. edgeR calls used a false discovery rate-adjusted p below 0.01 and a log2 fold-change threshold of 1. PCA with hierarchical clustering of max-normalized trajectories of the 1000 most abundant clonotypes was used as exploratory dynamics analysis. The CD4 or CD8 phenotype of responding clones was assigned using the separately sequenced CD4+ and CD8+ repertoires. The public reads were run again by TCRdb, first through fastp at Q25 and then through MiXCR, and only productive beta chains were kept. Each CDR3 protein gets just one entry, which takes the most common genes and DNA from the rows behind it. The V and J calls were not made by the authors but by TCRdb's processing. The table for this sample lists more than 250,000 distinct CDR3 sequences; around 15% of them were counted only once. The top ten constitute roughly 23% of the sample.

Inclusive of the bounding cysteine and phenylalanine, the CDR3 is 15 residues long. Left in the record is the CDR3 DNA by itself, 45 bases read in frame from the first base. The germline V gene (reference sequence) specifies SEHNR as CDR1 and FQNEAQ as CDR2. V sheds 1 base and J sheds 6 bases, leaving 13 bases between their ends. The chain is made from TRBV7-9 and TRBJ2-4; the D gene is perhaps TRBD1 or TRBD2, each of them matching over 6 bases. The TCR originated in a young man who had mild COVID-19 (a few samples of this study predate the infection). The sample titles of this study are shuffled in the database, so cell type and time point are left out; the donor was told from shared clones. The sequencing input was PBMCs or a T cell subset sorted from them (not recorded which). The DNA reads TGTGCCAGCAGCTTAGACTCTGGAGGGGGAAACATTCAGTACTTC. Its protein reads: CASSLDSGGGNIQYF.